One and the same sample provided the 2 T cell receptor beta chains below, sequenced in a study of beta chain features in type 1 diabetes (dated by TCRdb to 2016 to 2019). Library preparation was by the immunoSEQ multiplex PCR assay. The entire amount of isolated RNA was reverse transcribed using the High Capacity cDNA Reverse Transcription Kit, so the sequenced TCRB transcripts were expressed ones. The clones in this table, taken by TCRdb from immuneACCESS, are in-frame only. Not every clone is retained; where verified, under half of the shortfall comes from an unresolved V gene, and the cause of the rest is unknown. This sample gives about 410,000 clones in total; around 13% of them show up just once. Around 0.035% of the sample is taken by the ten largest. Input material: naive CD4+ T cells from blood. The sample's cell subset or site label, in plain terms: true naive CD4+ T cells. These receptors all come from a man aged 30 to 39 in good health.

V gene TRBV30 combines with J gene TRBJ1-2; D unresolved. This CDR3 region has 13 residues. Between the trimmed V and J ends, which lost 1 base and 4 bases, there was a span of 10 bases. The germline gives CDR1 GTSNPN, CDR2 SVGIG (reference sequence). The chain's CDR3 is CAWSDSWVYGYTF. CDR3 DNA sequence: TGTGCCTGGAGTGACTCGTGGGTCTATGGCTACACCTTC.

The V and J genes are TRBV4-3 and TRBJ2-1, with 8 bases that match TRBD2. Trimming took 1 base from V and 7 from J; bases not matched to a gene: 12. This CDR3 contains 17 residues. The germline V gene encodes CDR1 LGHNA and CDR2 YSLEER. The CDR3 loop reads CASSQVGGLGFTNEQFF. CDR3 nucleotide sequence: TGCGCCAGCAGCCAAGTTGGGGGACTAGGATTTACGAATGAGCAGTTCTTC.